A selection of T cell receptor beta chains follows, all from one sample in a study of blood T cell repertoires in COVID-19. This table comes from immunoSEQ multiplex PCR, and its TCRdb copy is limited to in-frame clones, with some not included. Altogether around 43,000 clones are present, 85% to 90% being singletons, with the ten largest covering more than 15%. Material: peripheral blood. These receptors came from a man between 50 and 59 years old in a cohort sampled during active COVID-19. Each CDR3 is given with its conserved first and last residue. The D gene is left open where the match is weak. Only some rows state a clone size, as once, few, many or a class for expanded clones.

d_gene: NA; v_gene: TRBV4-3; abundance: once; j_gene: TRBJ1-4; len: 16; CDR3aa: CASSQDFDSFNEKLFF; CDR3nt: TGCGCCAGCAGCCAAGATTTTGACAGCTTCAATGAAAAACTGTTTTTT
d_gene: TRBD1; v_gene: TRBV7-2; abundance: NA; j_gene: TRBJ2-3; len: 16; CDR3aa: CASSQTGAMGANTQYF; CDR3nt: TGTGCCAGCAGCCAAACAGGGGCCATGGGCGCGAATACGCAGTATTTT
d_gene: NA; v_gene: TRBV4-1; abundance: NA; j_gene: TRBJ2-1; len: 13; CDR3aa: CASSQGTANEQFF; CDR3nt: TGCGCCAGCAGCCAAGGGACTGCAAATGAGCAGTTCTTC
d_gene: TRBD2; v_gene: TRBV6-4; abundance: NA; j_gene: TRBJ2-3; len: 16; CDR3aa: CASSDGTSGGPDTQYF; CDR3nt: TGTGCCAGCAGTGATGGGACTAGCGGGGGTCCAGATACGCAGTATTTT
d_gene: TRBD2; v_gene: TRBV5-1; abundance: NA; j_gene: TRBJ2-2; len: 19; CDR3aa: CASSRSGTSGGANTGELFF; CDR3nt: TGCGCCAGCAGCCGATCCGGGACTAGCGGGGGGGCGAACACCGGGGAGCTGTTTTTT
d_gene: NA; v_gene: TRBV5-1; abundance: once; j_gene: TRBJ2-2; len: 15; CDR3aa: CASSFGQGGSGELFF; CDR3nt: TGCGCCAGCAGCTTCGGGCAGGGGGGATCCGGGGAGCTGTTTTTT
d_gene: TRBD1; v_gene: TRBV6-5; abundance: NA; j_gene: TRBJ1-1; len: 14; CDR3aa: CASSRPGQGVLAFF; CDR3nt: TGTGCCAGCAGTCGCCCGGGACAGGGGGTTTTGGCTTTCTTT
d_gene: TRBD1; v_gene: TRBV7-9; abundance: NA; j_gene: TRBJ1-6; len: 18; CDR3aa: CASSVRPGQGARGSPLHF; CDR3nt: TGTGCCAGCAGCGTACGACCGGGACAGGGGGCGCGAGGTTCACCCCTCCACTTT
d_gene: TRBD1; v_gene: TRBV10-3; abundance: NA; j_gene: TRBJ1-5; len: 16; CDR3aa: CAISEENRGSNQPQHF; CDR3nt: TGTGCCATCAGTGAGGAAAACAGGGGAAGCAATCAGCCCCAGCATTTT
d_gene: TRBD2; v_gene: TRBV7-2; abundance: NA; j_gene: TRBJ2-4; len: 13; CDR3aa: CASRRLAENIQYF; CDR3nt: TGTGCCAGCCGTCGACTAGCGGAAAACATTCAGTACTTC
d_gene: TRBD2; v_gene: TRBV28; abundance: NA; j_gene: TRBJ2-5; len: 15; CDR3aa: CASSLTSGLVETQYF; CDR3nt: TGTGCCAGCAGTTTGACTAGCGGGTTGGTGGAGACCCAGTACTTC
d_gene: TRBD1; v_gene: TRBV4-1; abundance: NA; j_gene: TRBJ2-2; len: 16; CDR3aa: CASSQVPGTGAGELFF; CDR3nt: TGCGCCAGCAGCCAAGTCCCCGGGACAGGGGCCGGGGAGCTGTTTTTT
d_gene: TRBD1; v_gene: TRBV30; abundance: NA; j_gene: TRBJ2-7; len: 14; CDR3aa: CAWSRGDRGGEQYF; CDR3nt: TGTGCCTGGAGTCGGGGGGACAGGGGAGGCGAGCAGTACTTC
d_gene: TRBD1; v_gene: TRBV7-3; abundance: NA; j_gene: TRBJ1-4; len: 17; CDR3aa: CASSWTGLPTTNEKLFF; CDR3nt: TGTGCCAGCAGCTGGACAGGGCTACCAACAACTAATGAAAAACTGTTTTTT
d_gene: NA; v_gene: TRBV2; abundance: NA; j_gene: TRBJ1-5; len: 13; CDR3aa: CASSRRPGQPQHF; CDR3nt: TGTGCCAGCAGTCGCCGGCCGGGTCAGCCCCAGCATTTT
d_gene: TRBD1; v_gene: TRBV5-1; abundance: NA; j_gene: TRBJ1-1; len: 14; CDR3aa: CASSAGTTGMGAFF; CDR3nt: TGCGCCAGCAGCGCCGGAACGACAGGGATGGGAGCTTTCTTT
d_gene: TRBD1; v_gene: TRBV13; abundance: NA; j_gene: TRBJ2-3; len: 15; CDR3aa: CASSSRTGDTDTQYF; CDR3nt: TGTGCCAGCAGCTCCCGGACAGGGGACACAGATACGCAGTATTTT
d_gene: TRBD2; v_gene: TRBV4-1; abundance: NA; j_gene: TRBJ2-1; len: 15; CDR3aa: CASSRSSGRDGEQFF; CDR3nt: TGCGCCAGCAGCCGTTCTAGCGGGAGGGACGGGGAGCAGTTCTTC
d_gene: NA; v_gene: TRBV4-1; abundance: NA; j_gene: TRBJ2-1; len: 18; CDR3aa: CASSQDRRNGDLYNEQFF; CDR3nt: TGCGCCAGCAGCCAAGATAGGCGGAACGGGGACTTGTACAATGAGCAGTTCTTC
d_gene: NA; v_gene: TRBV6-5; abundance: NA; j_gene: TRBJ2-1; len: 13; CDR3aa: CASRDSSYNEQFF; CDR3nt: TGTGCCAGCCGGGACTCGTCCTACAATGAGCAGTTCTTC
d_gene: TRBD2; v_gene: TRBV7-3; abundance: NA; j_gene: TRBJ2-1; len: 16; CDR3aa: CASSPLGGGSYNEQFF; CDR3nt: TGTGCCAGCAGCCCCTTGGGCGGGGGCTCCTACAATGAGCAGTTCTTC
d_gene: NA; v_gene: TRBV4-2; abundance: NA; j_gene: TRBJ2-2; len: 14; CDR3aa: CASSQDPRTGELFF; CDR3nt: TGTGCCAGCAGCCAAGATCCCCGGACCGGGGAGCTGTTTTTT
d_gene: TRBD1; v_gene: TRBV4-1; abundance: NA; j_gene: TRBJ1-1; len: 13; CDR3aa: CASSRTGGTEAFF; CDR3nt: TGCGCCAGCAGCCGGACAGGGGGGACTGAAGCTTTCTTT
d_gene: NA; v_gene: TRBV19; abundance: NA; j_gene: TRBJ1-1; len: 12; CDR3aa: CASRSGWAEAFF; CDR3nt: TGTGCCAGTAGGTCCGGTTGGGCGGAAGCTTTCTTT
d_gene: TRBD1; v_gene: TRBV12-3/TRBV12-4; abundance: NA; j_gene: TRBJ1-1; len: 12; CDR3aa: CASSEGAREAFF; CDR3nt: TGTGCCAGCAGTGAGGGGGCGCGGGAAGCTTTCTTT